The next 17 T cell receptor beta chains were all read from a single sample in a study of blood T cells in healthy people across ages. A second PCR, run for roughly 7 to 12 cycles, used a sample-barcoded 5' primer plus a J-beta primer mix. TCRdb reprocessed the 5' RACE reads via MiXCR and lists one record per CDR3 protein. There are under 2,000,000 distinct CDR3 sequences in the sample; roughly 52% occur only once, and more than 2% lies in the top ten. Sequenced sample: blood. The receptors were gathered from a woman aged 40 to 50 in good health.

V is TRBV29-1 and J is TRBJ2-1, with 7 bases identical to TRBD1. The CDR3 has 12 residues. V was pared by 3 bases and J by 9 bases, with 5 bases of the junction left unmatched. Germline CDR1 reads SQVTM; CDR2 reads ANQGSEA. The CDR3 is CSVDIQGFEQFF. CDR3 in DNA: TGCAGCGTTGACATACAGGGGTTTGAGCAGTTCTTC.

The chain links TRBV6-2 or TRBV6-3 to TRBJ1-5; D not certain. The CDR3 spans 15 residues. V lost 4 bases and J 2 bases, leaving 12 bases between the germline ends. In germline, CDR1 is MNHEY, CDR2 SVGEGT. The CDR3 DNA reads TGTGCCAGCAGTTTGTGGGAGTTAGGCAATCAGCCCCAGCATTTT. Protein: CASSLWELGNQPQHF.

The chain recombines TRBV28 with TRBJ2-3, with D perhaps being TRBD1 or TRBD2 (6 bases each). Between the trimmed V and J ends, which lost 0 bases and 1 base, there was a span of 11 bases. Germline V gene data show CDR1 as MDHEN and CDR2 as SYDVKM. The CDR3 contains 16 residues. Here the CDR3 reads CASSLWQEGGTDTQYF. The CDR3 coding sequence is TGTGCCAGCAGTTTATGGCAGGAGGGGGGCACAGATACGCAGTATTTT.

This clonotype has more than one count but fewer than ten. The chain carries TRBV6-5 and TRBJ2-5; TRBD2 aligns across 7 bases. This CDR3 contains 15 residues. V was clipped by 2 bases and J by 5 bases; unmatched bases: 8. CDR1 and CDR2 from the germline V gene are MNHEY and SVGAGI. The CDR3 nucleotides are TGTGCCAGCAGTTACATACGGGGGGTCCAGGAGACCCAGTACTTC. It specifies CASSYIRGVQETQYF.

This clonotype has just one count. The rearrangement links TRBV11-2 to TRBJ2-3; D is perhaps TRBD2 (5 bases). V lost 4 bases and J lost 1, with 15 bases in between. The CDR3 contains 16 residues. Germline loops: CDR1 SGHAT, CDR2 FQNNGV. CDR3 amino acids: CASSSYPRDRTDTQYF. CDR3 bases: TGTGCCAGCAGCTCGTACCCCCGGGATCGCACAGATACGCAGTATTTT.

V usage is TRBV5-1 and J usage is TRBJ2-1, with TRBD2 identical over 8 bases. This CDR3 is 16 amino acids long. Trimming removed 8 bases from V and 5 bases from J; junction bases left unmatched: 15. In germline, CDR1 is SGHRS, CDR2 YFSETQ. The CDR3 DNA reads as TGCGCCAGTAGAGTTCCGGGGGGGGGAAAAGACAATGAGCAGTTCTTC. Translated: CASRVPGGGKDNEQFF.

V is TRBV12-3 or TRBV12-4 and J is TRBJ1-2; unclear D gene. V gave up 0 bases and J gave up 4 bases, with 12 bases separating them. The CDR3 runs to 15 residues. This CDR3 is CASSLAAGPFYGYTF. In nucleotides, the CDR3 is TGTGCCAGCAGTTTAGCAGCAGGACCATTCTATGGCTACACCTTC.

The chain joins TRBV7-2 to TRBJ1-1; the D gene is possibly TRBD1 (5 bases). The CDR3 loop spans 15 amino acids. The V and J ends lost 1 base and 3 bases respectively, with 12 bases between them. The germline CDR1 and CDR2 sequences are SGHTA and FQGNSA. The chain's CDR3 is CASSLERGAYTEAFF. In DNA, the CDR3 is TGTGCCAGCAGCTTAGAGAGGGGCGCATACACTGAAGCTTTCTTT.

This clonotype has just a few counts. Written as DNA, the CDR3 is TGCAGTGCTAGAATGGGATCCGGAACCTACAATGAGCAGTTCTTC. Protein: CSARMGSGTYNEQFF. The J gene is TRBJ2-1, the V gene TRBV20-1; D unclear. The V and J ends lost 2 bases and 2 bases respectively, with 13 bases between them. The CDR3 sequence is 15 residues long. Germline V CDR1 and CDR2: DFQATT, SNEGSKA (reference sequence).

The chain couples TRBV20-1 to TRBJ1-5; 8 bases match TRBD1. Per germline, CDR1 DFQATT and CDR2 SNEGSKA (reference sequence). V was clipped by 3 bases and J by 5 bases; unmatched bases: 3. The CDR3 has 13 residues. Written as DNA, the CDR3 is TGCAGTGCTAGCAGGGGGCGAGATCAGCCCCAGCATTTT. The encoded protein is CSASRGRDQPQHF.

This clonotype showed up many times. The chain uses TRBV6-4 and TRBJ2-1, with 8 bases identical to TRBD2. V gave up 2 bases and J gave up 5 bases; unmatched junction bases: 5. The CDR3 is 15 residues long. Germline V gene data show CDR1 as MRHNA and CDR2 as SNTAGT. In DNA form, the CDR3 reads TGTGCCAGCAGTGACATAAGCGGGGGTAACAATGAGCAGTTCTTC. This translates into CASSDISGGNNEQFF.

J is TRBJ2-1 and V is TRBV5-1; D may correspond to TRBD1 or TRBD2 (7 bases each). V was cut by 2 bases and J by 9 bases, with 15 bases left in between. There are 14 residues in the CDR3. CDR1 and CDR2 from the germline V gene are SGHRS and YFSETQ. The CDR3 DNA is TGCGCCAGCAGCTTAGTAGGGGGCGGGAGTGAGCAGTTCTTC. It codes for CASSLVGGGSEQFF.

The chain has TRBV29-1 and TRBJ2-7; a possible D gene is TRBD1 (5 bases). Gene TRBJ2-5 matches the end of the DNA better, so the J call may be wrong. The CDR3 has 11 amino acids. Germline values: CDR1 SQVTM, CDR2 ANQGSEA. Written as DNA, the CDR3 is TGCAGCGTTGTCCAGGGTGGGACCCAGTACTTC. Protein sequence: CSVVQGGTQYF.

Written as DNA, the CDR3 is TGTGCCAGCAGCTGGAGGGCCCTTGAGACCCGGTACTTC. Translating gives CASSWRALETRYF. The chain carries TRBV7-2 and TRBJ2-7, with D maybe TRBD2 (6 bases). This CDR3 has 13 residues. Trimming removed 4 bases at V and 12 bases at J, with 19 bases between. CDR1 is SGHTA and CDR2 is FQGNSA in the germline V gene. The full variable domain, its missing parts supplied by reference TRBV7-2 and TRBJ2-7, is GAGVSQSPSNKVTEKGKDVELRCDPISGHTALYWYRQSLGQGLEFLIYFQGNSAPDKSGLPSDRFSAERTGGSVSTLTIQRTQQEDSAVYLCASSWRALETRYFGPGTRLTVT.

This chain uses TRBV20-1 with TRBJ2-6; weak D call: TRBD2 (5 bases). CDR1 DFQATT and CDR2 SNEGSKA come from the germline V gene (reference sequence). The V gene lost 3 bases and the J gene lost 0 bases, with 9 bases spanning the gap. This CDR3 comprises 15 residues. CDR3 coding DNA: TGCAGTGCTAGCGGCGGGTCCTCTGGGGCCAACGTCCTGACTTTC. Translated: CSASGGSSGANVLTF.

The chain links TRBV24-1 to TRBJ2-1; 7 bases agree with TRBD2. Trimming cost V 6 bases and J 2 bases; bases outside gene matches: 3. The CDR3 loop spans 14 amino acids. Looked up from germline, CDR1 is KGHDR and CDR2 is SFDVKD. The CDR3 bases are TGTGCCACCAGTCGGGGGGTCACCTACAATGAGCAGTTCTTC. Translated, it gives CATSRGVTYNEQFF.

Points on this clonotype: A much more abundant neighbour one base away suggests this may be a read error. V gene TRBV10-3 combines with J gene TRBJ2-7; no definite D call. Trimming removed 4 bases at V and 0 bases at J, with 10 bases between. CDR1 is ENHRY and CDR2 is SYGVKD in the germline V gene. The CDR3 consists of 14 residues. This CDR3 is CAISAGRSSYEQYF. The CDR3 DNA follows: TGTGCCATCAGTGCCGGACGGAGCTCCTACGAGCAGTACTTC.